Presented here are 27 T cell receptor beta chains from one specimen sequenced in a study of prognosis after radiotherapy for stage I lung cancer (dated by TCRdb to the early 2020s). The run used an Illumina HiSeq 3000. The TCR beta CDR3 region was amplified from genomic DNA by two rounds of multiplex PCR. In the first PCR round, primers specific to each TRBV and TRBJ gene were used, and the primer sequences were filed in Chinese patent CN105087789A. In-frame beta chains were kept once TCRdb had trimmed the public reads at Q25 with fastp and called clones with MiXCR. Every entry covers one CDR3 protein and lists the most common genes and DNA from its rows. The sample table shows around 20,000 distinct CDR3 sequences, and approximately 50% are seen once. The ten largest clones capture roughly 26% of the sample. The starting material was PBMCs, obtained before or after stereotactic body radiation therapy (not recorded which). Source of these receptors: a donor at least 50 years old with non-small cell lung cancer.

This chain uses TRBV12-3 or TRBV12-4 with TRBJ1-1; tentatively, D is TRBD1 (5 bases). V was clipped by 6 bases and J by 0 bases, with 8 bases between them. This CDR3 spans 13 amino acids. DNA of the CDR3: TGTGCCAGCAGAGCAGGGATGAACACTGAAGCTTTCTTT. Residues: CASRAGMNTEAFF.

This clonotype is medium-sized by share. The chain combines TRBV30 with TRBJ2-6; D unclear. V was trimmed by 4 bases and J by 1 base, leaving 8 bases between them. CDR1 and CDR2 (germline): GTSNPN, SVGIG (reference sequence). This CDR3 spans 14 amino acids. This chain's CDR3 is CAWTPGSGANVLTF. In DNA, the CDR3 is TGTGCCTGGACCCCAGGTTCTGGGGCCAACGTCCTGACTTTC.

Many counts were recorded for this clonotype. V usage is TRBV28 and J usage is TRBJ1-5; D gene unclear. The germline V gene encodes CDR1 MDHEN and CDR2 SYDVKM. This CDR3 has 15 amino acids. Deletions cut 2 bases from V and 7 bases from J, with 15 bases between. CDR3 nucleotides: TGTGCCAGCAGTTTAAGTGGGCCGTCCTCCCAGCCCCAGCATTTT. It specifies CASSLSGPSSQPQHF.

The chain combines TRBV7-2 with TRBJ2-3; 7 nucleotides match TRBD2. The CDR3 extends over 16 amino acids. V dropped 0 bases and J dropped 0; count of bases not matched to a gene: 3. Germline V lookup: CDR1 SGHTA, CDR2 FQGNSA. The CDR3 spells CASSLAGGTSTDTQYF. The CDR3 DNA sequence: TGTGCCAGCAGCTTAGCCGGGGGGACTAGCACAGATACGCAGTATTTT.

Relative to its sample, this clonotype is large. The genes are TRBV12-3 or TRBV12-4 and TRBJ1-5; D gene ambiguous. There are 14 residues in the CDR3. Trimming shortened V by 6 bases and J by 3 bases, and 12 bases separated the two germline ends. The chain's CDR3 is CASRSPRVNQPQHF. The CDR3 DNA sequence: TGTGCCAGCAGGTCCCCCCGGGTCAATCAGCCCCAGCATTTT.

The rearrangement joins TRBV6-2 or TRBV6-3 to TRBJ1-2; D is ambiguous. This CDR3 has 13 residues. In germline, CDR1 is MNHEY, CDR2 SVGEGT. V dropped 5 bases and J dropped 7 bases, with 14 bases sitting between them. The CDR3 loop is CASSPQEFGGYTF. CDR3 DNA: TGTGCCAGCAGTCCCCAGGAATTTGGTGGCTACACCTTC.

This clonotype has a handful of counts. The V gene is TRBV7-9, the J gene TRBJ2-5, with 11 bases identical to TRBD2. CDR1 is SEHNR and CDR2 is FQNEAQ in the germline V gene (reference sequence). The V gene end was trimmed by 1 base and the J gene end by 3 bases; junction bases not matched to a gene: 4. The CDR3 loop spans 16 amino acids. The CDR3 spells CASSLGLAGGEETQYF. The CDR3 bases are TGTGCCAGCAGCTTAGGGCTAGCGGGAGGAGAAGAGACCCAGTACTTC.

The chain has TRBV28 and TRBJ2-7; no firm D call. The V gene's germline CDR1 is MDHEN and CDR2 SYDVKM. The CDR3 covers 15 residues. Trimming left V 9 bases short and J 1 base short, with 19 bases between. CDR3 DNA: TGTGCCAGTAGTCCGACATGGGCCGTTTCCTACGAGCAGTACTTC. Translated, it gives CASSPTWAVSYEQYF.

This clonotype was detected only a few times. The rearrangement uses TRBV6-4 and TRBJ2-3, with 8 positions matching TRBD1. V shed 6 bases, J shed 6 bases, and the junction held 11 bases outside the gene matches. The germline gives CDR1 MRHNA, CDR2 SNTAGT. There are 15 residues in the CDR3. CDR3 in DNA: TGTGCCAGCAGCCCGACAGGGGCCGGTACCGATACGCAGTATTTT. Protein sequence: CASSPTGAGTDTQYF.

This clonotype was seen more than once but under ten times. This chain links TRBV20-1 with TRBJ2-1; the match to TRBD2 covers 9 bases. The CDR3 runs 16 residues. Germline CDR1 is DFQATT and CDR2 is SNEGSKA (reference sequence). V was clipped by 2 bases and J by 1 base; unmatched bases: 6. For the CDR3, the DNA is TGCAGTGCTAGAACACTAGCGGGTCTTTCCTACAATGAGCAGTTCTTC. This gives the protein CSARTLAGLSYNEQFF.

The sample holds many counts of this clonotype. The chain is built from TRBV9 and TRBJ1-1, with D possibly matching TRBD1 (5 bases). Trimming took off 4 bases at V and 5 bases at J, with 18 bases between the two ends. The germline V gene has CDR1 SGDLS and CDR2 YYNGEE. The CDR3 loop spans 15 amino acids. Here the CDR3 DNA reads TGTGCCAGCAGCCCCCGGGACGGGCAAAGGACTGAAGCTTTCTTT. This encodes CASSPRDGQRTEAFF.

About this clonotype: A much bigger clone sits one base away, suggesting this may be a read error. This chain links TRBV10-3 with TRBJ2-4; D ambiguous. Trimming cost V 10 bases and J 1 base, with 14 bases left between them. This CDR3 region has 14 residues. Germline-derived CDR1 and CDR2 are ENHRY and SYGVKD. CDR3 nucleotide sequence: TGTGCCACAACAGTGGGCGCCGCCAAAAACATTCAGTACTTC. Amino acid sequence: CATTVGAAKNIQYF.

This clonotype was recorded at least ten times. Here the CDR3 reads CASSLDSPYEQYF. CDR3 in DNA: TGCGCCAGCAGCTTGGATAGCCCCTACGAGCAGTACTTC. This chain links TRBV5-1 with TRBJ2-7, with unresolved D. Trimming took 0 bases from V and 2 from J, leaving 6 bases between them. Per germline, CDR1 SGHRS and CDR2 YFSETQ. The CDR3 is 13 residues long. The whole variable domain, remainder taken from reference TRBV5-1 and TRBJ2-7, is KAGVTQTPRYLIKTRGQQVTLSCSPISGHRSVSWYQQTPGQGLQFLFEYFSETQRNKGNFPGRFSGRQFSNSRSEMNVSTLELGDSALYLCASSLDSPYEQYFGPGTRLTVT.

This clonotype was seen repeatedly, ten times or more. The V gene is TRBV10-3, the J gene TRBJ2-5, with 7 positions matching TRBD2. Germline CDR1 is ENHRY and CDR2 is SYGVKD. The CDR3 sequence is 16 residues long. The ends lost 6 bases at V and 3 bases at J; junction bases unmatched: 13. CDR3 amino acids: CAISRPMTSPEETQYF. CDR3 nucleotide sequence: TGTGCCATCAGCCGCCCGATGACTAGCCCCGAAGAGACCCAGTACTTC.

This clonotype showed up just a few times. A much larger clone differs from this one at a single base, so this may be a read error. V and J are TRBV6-2 or TRBV6-3 and TRBJ1-1; D is undetermined. CDR1 is MNHEY and CDR2 is SVGEGT in the germline V gene. The CDR3 sequence is 16 residues long. Trimming took 5 bases from V and 4 from J, leaving 20 bases between them. CDR3 region: CASSGRTGFYGTEAFF. The CDR3 DNA reads as TGTGCCAGCAGTGGGCGCACGGGGTTTTATGGCACTGAAGCTTTCTTT.

This sequence joins TRBV20-1 and TRBJ2-1, with 7 bases matching TRBD2. V lost 8 bases and J lost 6; bases outside the gene matches: 7. Germline V gene sequence: CDR1 DFQATT, CDR2 SNEGSKA (reference sequence). The CDR3 runs 12 residues. CDR3 sequence reads: CSQPGLSNEQFF. The CDR3 region has the DNA TGCAGTCAACCGGGACTAAGCAATGAGCAGTTCTTC.

The chain is built from TRBV7-6 and TRBJ2-1; 9 bases align to TRBD2. Germline-derived CDR1 and CDR2 are SGHVS and FNYEAQ. V gave up 2 bases and J gave up 5 bases; unmatched junction bases: 22. The CDR3 contains 21 residues. CDR3 DNA: TGTGCCAGCAGCTTACGGTCCCGGACCCGGGTTCGACTAGCGGAGAACAATGAGCAGTTCTTC. This encodes CASSLRSRTRVRLAENNEQFF.

This clonotype turned up a few times. A much bigger clone sits one base away, suggesting this may be a read error. V is TRBV20-1 and J is TRBJ2-5; D is possibly TRBD2 (6 bases). The CDR3 runs 13 residues. V shed 4 bases and J shed 5 bases, with 14 bases lying between them. CDR1 and CDR2 (germline): DFQATT, SNEGSKA (reference sequence). The CDR3 spells CSATLGTGETQYF. As DNA, the CDR3 is TGCAGTGCTACCCTGGGGACTGGGGAGACCCAGTACTTC.

V is TRBV7-9 and J is TRBJ2-2, with D unclear. Germline loops: CDR1 SEHNR, CDR2 FQNEAQ (reference sequence). V shed 8 bases and J shed 1 base, with 11 bases lying between them. The CDR3 has 14 amino acids. CDR3 in amino acids: CASELVRNTGELFF. Here the CDR3 DNA reads TGTGCCAGCGAGCTAGTCCGGAACACCGGGGAGCTGTTTTTT.

The V and J genes are TRBV24-1 and TRBJ2-1; TRBD1 is a possible D gene (6 bases). Germline V gene data show CDR1 as KGHDR and CDR2 as SFDVKD. This CDR3 has 14 residues. V was shortened by 7 bases and J by 7 bases, with 16 bases between the two germline ends. CDR3 protein: CATRNSLGGNEQFF. DNA of the CDR3: TGTGCCACCAGGAACTCCCTAGGGGGAAATGAGCAGTTCTTC.

With respect to this clonotype: The DNA is left out, because the CDR3 cannot be placed on it with certainty; the CDR3 is given as TCRdb lists it. The chain recombines TRBV9 with TRBJ2-1; the table's D call, TRBD1, has no DNA check behind it. CDR1 is SGDLS, CDR2 YYNGEE, per germline. The CDR3 length is 15 residues, termini included. The CDR3 sequence is CASSINCAWGDEQFF.

This clonotype was counted many times. This rearrangement joins TRBV4-2 to TRBJ2-2, with 9 bases matching TRBD2. Trimming cost V 1 base and J 5 bases; bases outside gene matches: 8. The CDR3 runs 17 residues. CDR1 LGHNA and CDR2 YNFKEQ come from the germline V gene. The CDR3 nucleotides read TGTGCCAGCAGCCAAGTAAATCTCCTAGCGGGAACCGGGGAGCTGTTTTTT. It codes for CASSQVNLLAGTGELFF.

The rearrangement joins TRBV6-2 or TRBV6-3 to TRBJ2-1; 7 nucleotides align to TRBD2. Germline CDR1 reads MNHEY; CDR2 reads SVGEGT. Trimming removed 5 bases from V and 1 base from J; junction bases left unmatched: 8. The CDR3 totals 16 residues. The chain's CDR3 is CASSEEVRESYNEQFF. Here the CDR3 DNA reads TGTGCCAGCAGTGAAGAGGTGCGGGAGTCCTACAATGAGCAGTTCTTC.

CDR3 region: CASSLGGTELLSYGYTF. CDR3 nucleotides: TGCGCCAGCAGCTTGGGAGGGACAGAACTCTTGAGTTATGGCTACACCTTC. This chain joins TRBV5-1 and TRBJ1-2, with 7 bases that match TRBD1. The CDR3 loop spans 17 amino acids. V was pared by 0 bases and J by 5 bases, with 13 bases of the junction left unmatched. Germline V gene sequence: CDR1 SGHRS, CDR2 YFSETQ.

The chain is built from TRBV5-8 and TRBJ2-1; D may be TRBD1 (7 bases). The V and J ends lost 5 bases and 7 bases respectively, with 13 bases between them. CDR1 and CDR2 (germline): SGHTS, YDEGEE. This CDR3 comprises 13 residues. The CDR3 sequence is CASSRRGQNEQFF. In nucleotides, the CDR3 is TGTGCCAGCAGTAGGAGGGGGCAGAATGAGCAGTTCTTC.

Note on this clonotype: A far larger clone is a single base away, which makes a read error likely. The chain carries TRBV7-9 and TRBJ1-1; maybe TRBD1 (6 bases). CDR1 SEHNR and CDR2 FQNEAQ come from the germline V gene (reference sequence). The CDR3 loop spans 16 amino acids. Written as DNA, the CDR3 is TGTGCCATCAGCCGGGGACACAACTCAGTGAACACTGAAGCTTTCTTT. This gives the protein CAISRGHNSVNTEAFF.

By proportion, this clonotype is medium-sized. The J gene is TRBJ2-7, the V gene TRBV2; D unresolved. The V gene's germline CDR1 is SNHLY and CDR2 FYNNEI. The length of the CDR3 is 13 residues. V was cut by 3 bases and J by 11 bases, with 17 bases left in between. The CDR3 DNA sequence: TGTGCCAGCAGTGAGTCCTTAGGGTTTAACAAGTACTTC. It codes for CASSESLGFNKYF.